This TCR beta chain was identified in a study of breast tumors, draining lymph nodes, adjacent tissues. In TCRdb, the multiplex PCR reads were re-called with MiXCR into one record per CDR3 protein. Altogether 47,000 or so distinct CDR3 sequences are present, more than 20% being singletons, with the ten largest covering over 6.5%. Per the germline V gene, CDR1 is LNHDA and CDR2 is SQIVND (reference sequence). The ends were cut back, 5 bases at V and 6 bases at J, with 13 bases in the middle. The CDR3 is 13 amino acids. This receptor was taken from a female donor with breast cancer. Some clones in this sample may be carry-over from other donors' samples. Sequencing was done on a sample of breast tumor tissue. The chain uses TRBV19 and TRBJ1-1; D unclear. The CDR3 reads CASSLGRMAEAFF. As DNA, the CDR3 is TGTGCCAGTAGTTTAGGGAGGATGGCTGAAGCTTTCTTT.